Here is one T cell receptor (beta chain) with its context. Its antigen remains unknown. TCRdb keeps only in-frame clones here, not all; method: immunoSEQ multiplex PCR. The sample shows 300,000 to 400,000 clones, roughly 85% of them seen only once. The data are from a study of cytomegalovirus exposure and HLA in healthy donors. About the research overall: The platform used for the approximately 130 validation repertoires matched that of the roughly 720 first-cohort repertoires, a later analysis reported. General observations from the study: Most TCRs appeared rarely, but some public TCRs recurred in many donors. The CMV antigen specificity of a few CMV-associated chains was confirmed through in vitro analysis.

The donors were in the roughly 130-subject validation cohort, distinct from the approximately 700-subject first cohort. Germline CDR1 is MNHEY and CDR2 is SVGAGI. V dropped 2 bases and J dropped 4 bases, with 9 bases sitting between them. This CDR3 is 13 amino acids long. This sequence originates from a woman under 30 in good health and CMV-seronegative. Material for sequencing was PBMCs. V usage is TRBV6-5 and J usage is TRBJ2-7; D is perhaps TRBD2 (6 bases). In DNA, the CDR3 is TGTGCCAGCAGTTACGCGGGGAGGTACGAGCAGTACTTC. Protein: CASSYAGRYEQYF.